This T cell receptor beta chain was obtained from a study of cytotoxic CD8 clonotypes in ibrutinib-treated CLL. This CDR3 has 15 amino acids. After removal of 2 bases from V and 3 bases from J, the junction contained 5 bases not matched to a gene. CDR1 SGHRS and CDR2 YFSETQ come from the germline V gene. Some clones are missing from TCRdb's copy, which holds only in-frame ones; the method was immunoSEQ multiplex PCR. The sample lists around 20,000 clones, more than 65% occurring once. This clone showed up just once. The J gene is TRBJ2-3, the V gene TRBV5-1; 8 bases map to TRBD2. Sequencing used PBMCs, obtained before ibrutinib treatment. This TCR was recovered from a human donor with chronic lymphocytic leukemia. CDR3 sequence reads: CASSFGGVRTDTQYF. The DNA of the CDR3 is TGCGCCAGCAGCTTCGGGGGGGTTAGGACAGATACGCAGTATTTT.